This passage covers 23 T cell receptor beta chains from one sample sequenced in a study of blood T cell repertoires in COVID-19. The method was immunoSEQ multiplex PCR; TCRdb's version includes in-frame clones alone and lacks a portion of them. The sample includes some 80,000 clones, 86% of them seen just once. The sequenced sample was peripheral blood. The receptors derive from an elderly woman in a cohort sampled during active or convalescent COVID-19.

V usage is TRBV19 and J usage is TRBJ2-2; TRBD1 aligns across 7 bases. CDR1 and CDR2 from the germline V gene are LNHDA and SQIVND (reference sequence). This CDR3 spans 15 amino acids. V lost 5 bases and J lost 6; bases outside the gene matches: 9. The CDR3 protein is CASSFRTGHAGELFF. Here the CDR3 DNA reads TGTGCCAGTAGTTTTAGGACAGGACATGCCGGGGAGCTGTTTTTT.

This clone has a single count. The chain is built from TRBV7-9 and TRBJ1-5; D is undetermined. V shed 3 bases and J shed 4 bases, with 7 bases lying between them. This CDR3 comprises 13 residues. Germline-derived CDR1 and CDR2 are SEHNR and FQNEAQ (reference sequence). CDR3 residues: CASSFTGNQPQHF. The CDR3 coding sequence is TGTGCCAGCAGCTTTACCGGGAATCAGCCCCAGCATTTT.

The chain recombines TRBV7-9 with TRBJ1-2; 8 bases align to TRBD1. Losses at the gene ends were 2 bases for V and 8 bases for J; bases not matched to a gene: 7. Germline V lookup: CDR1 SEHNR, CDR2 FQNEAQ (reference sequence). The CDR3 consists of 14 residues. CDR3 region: CASSLRAGGTGYTF. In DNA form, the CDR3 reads TGTGCCAGCAGCTTAAGAGCAGGGGGCACCGGCTACACCTTC.

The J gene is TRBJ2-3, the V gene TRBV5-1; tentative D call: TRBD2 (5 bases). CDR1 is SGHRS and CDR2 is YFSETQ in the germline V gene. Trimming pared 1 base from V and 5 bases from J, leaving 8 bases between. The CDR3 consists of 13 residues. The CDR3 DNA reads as TGCGCCAGCAGCTTGAACGGAGGAGATACGCAGTATTTT. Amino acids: CASSLNGGDTQYF.

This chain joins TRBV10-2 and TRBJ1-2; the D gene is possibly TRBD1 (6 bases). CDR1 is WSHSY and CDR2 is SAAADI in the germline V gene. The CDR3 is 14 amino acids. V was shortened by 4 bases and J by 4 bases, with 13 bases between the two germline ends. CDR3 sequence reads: CASSVGQGLYGYTF. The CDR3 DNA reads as TGCGCCAGCAGTGTGGGGCAGGGGCTCTATGGCTACACCTTC.

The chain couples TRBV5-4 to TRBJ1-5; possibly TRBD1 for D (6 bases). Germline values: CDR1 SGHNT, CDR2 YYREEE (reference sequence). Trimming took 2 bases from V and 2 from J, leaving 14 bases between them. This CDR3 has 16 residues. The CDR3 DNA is TGTGCCAGCAGCTTCATGGGGGGGCGCGGCAATCAGCCCCAGCATTTT. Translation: CASSFMGGRGNQPQHF.

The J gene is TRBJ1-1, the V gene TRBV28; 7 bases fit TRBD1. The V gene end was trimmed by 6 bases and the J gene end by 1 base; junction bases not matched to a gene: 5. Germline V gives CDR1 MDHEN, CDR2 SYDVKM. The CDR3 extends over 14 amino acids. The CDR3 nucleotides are TGTGCCAGCAGCTCAGGGGGGAAGAACACTGAAGCTTTCTTT. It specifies CASSSGGKNTEAFF.

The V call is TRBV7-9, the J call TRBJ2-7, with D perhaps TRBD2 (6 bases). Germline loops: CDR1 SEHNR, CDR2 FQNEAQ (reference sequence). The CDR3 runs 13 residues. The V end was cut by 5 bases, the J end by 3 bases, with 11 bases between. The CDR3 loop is CASSPGTFYEQYF. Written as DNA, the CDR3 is TGTGCCAGCAGCCCAGGGACTTTCTACGAGCAGTACTTC.

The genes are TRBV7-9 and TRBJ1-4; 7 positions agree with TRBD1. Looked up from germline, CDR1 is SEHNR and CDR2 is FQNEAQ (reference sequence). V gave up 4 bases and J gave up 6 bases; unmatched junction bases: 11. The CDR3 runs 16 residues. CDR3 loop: CASSSRQGGKDEKLFF. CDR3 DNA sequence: TGTGCCAGCAGCTCCAGACAAGGGGGCAAAGATGAAAAACTGTTTTTT.

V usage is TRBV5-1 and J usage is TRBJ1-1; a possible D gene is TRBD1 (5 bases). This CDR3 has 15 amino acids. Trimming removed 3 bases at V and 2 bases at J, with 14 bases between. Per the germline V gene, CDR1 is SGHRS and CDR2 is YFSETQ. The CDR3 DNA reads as TGCGCCAGCAGCTCCGACGACAGACCAAACACTGAAGCTTTCTTT. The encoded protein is CASSSDDRPNTEAFF.

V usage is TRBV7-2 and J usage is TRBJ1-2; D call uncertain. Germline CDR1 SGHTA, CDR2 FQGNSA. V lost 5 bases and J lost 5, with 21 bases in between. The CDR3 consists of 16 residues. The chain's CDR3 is CASSDSWHSRLYGYTF. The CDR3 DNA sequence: TGTGCCAGCAGCGATAGTTGGCACTCCAGACTATATGGCTACACCTTC. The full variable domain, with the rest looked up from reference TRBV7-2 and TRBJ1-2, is GAGVSQSPSNKVTEKGKDVELRCDPISGHTALYWYRQSLGQGLEFLIYFQGNSAPDKSGLPSDRFSAERTGGSVSTLTIQRTQQEDSAVYLCASSDSWHSRLYGYTFGSGTRLTVV.

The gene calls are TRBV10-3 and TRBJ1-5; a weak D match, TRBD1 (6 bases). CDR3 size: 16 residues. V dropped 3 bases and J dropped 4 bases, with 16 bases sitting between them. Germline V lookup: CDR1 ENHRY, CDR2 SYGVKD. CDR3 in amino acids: CAISESVRGSNQPQHF. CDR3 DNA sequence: TGTGCCATCAGTGAATCGGTCAGGGGTTCGAATCAGCCCCAGCATTTT.

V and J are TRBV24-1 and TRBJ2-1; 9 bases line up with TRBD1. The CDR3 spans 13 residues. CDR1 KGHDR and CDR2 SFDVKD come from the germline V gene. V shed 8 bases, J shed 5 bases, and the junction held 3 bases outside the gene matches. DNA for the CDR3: TGTGCCACCACCGGACAGGGGAACAATGAGCAGTTCTTC. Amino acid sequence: CATTGQGNNEQFF.

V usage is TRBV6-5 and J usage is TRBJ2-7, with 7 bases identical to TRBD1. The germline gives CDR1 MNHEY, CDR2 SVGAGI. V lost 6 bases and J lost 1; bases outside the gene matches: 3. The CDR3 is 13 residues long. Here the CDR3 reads CASRRQGSYEQYF. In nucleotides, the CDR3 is TGTGCCAGCAGGAGACAGGGTTCCTACGAGCAGTACTTC.

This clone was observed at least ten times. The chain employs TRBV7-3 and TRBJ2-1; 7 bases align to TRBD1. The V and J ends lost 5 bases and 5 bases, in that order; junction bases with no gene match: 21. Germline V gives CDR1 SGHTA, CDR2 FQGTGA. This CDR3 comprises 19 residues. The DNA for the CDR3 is TGTGCCAGCAGCCACAGGGGTCGGCTGGGTACGGGCCAAGACAATGAGCAGTTCTTC. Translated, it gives CASSHRGRLGTGQDNEQFF.

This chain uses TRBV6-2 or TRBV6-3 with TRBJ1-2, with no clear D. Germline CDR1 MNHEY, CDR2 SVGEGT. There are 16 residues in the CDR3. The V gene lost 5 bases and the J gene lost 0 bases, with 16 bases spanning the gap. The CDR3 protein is CASSGPQVTANYGYTF. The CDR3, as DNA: TGTGCCAGCAGTGGGCCCCAGGTAACCGCTAACTATGGCTACACCTTC.

The CDR3 nucleotides are TGTGCCAGCAGCTTGGCCGGGGTAGATGGCTACACCTTC. Its protein is CASSLAGVDGYTF. This chain connects TRBV5-4 to TRBJ1-2; D not resolved. Germline V lookup: CDR1 SGHNT, CDR2 YYREEE (reference sequence). The CDR3 loop spans 13 amino acids. V lost 0 bases to trimming and J lost 6 bases, with 9 bases between them.

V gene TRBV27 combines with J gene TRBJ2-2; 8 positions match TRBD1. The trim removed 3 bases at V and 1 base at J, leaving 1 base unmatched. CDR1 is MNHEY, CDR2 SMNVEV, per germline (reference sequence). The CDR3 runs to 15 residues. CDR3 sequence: CASSFGQGNTGELFF. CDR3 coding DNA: TGTGCCAGCAGTTTTGGACAGGGGAACACCGGGGAGCTGTTTTTT.

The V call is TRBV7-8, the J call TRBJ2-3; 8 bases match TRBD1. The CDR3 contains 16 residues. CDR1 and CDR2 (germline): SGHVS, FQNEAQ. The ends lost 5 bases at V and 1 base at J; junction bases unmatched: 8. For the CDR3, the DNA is TGTGCCAGCAGCGGACCACAGGGGGGCGGCACAGATACGCAGTATTTT. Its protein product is CASSGPQGGGTDTQYF.

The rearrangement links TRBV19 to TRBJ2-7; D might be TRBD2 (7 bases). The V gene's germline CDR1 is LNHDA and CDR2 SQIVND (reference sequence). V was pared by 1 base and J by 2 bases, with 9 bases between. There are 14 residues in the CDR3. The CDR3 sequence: CASSIAGGTYEQYF. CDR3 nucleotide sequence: TGTGCCAGTAGTATAGCGGGGGGCACCTACGAGCAGTACTTC.

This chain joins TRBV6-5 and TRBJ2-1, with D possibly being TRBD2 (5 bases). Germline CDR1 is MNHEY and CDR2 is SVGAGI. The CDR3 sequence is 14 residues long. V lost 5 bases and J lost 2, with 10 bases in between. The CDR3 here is CASSTREPYNEQFF. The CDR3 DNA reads TGTGCCAGCAGTACCCGGGAACCCTACAATGAGCAGTTCTTC.

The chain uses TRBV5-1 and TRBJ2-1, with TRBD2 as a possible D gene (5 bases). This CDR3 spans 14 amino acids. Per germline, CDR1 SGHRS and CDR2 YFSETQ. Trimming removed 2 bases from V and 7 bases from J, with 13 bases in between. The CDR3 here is CASSFSPGSNEQFF. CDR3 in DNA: TGCGCCAGCAGCTTTTCTCCGGGGTCGAATGAGCAGTTCTTC.

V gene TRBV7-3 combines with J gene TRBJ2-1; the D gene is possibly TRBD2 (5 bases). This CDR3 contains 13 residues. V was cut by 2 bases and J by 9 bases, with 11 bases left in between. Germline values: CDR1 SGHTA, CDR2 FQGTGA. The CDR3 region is CASSLADRGEQFF. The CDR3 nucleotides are TGTGCCAGCAGCTTAGCCGACCGGGGTGAGCAGTTCTTC.